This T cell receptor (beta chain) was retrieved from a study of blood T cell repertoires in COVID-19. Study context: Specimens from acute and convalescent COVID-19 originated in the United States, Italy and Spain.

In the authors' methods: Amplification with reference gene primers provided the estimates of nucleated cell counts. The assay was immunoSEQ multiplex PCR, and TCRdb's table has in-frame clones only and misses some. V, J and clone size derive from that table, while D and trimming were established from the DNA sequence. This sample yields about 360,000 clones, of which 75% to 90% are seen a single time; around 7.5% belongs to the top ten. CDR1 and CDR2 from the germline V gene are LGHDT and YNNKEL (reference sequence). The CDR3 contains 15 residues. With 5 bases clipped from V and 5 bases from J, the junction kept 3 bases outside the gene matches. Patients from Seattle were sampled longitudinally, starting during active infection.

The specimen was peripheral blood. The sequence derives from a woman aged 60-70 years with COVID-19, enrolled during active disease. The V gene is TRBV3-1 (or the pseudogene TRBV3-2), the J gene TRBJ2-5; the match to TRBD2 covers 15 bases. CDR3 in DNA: TGTGCCAGCAGCATAGGACTAGCGGGGGGGGAGACCCAGTACTTC. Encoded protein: CASSIGLAGGETQYF.